The 6 T cell receptor beta chains reported below all come from one sample, sequenced in a study of OX40 agonist ivuxolimab in advanced cancers. Produced via immunoSEQ multiplex PCR; TCRdb's table is partial and in-frame only. This table has about 20,000 clones, 86% appearing once. This specimen was CD4+ or CD8+ T cells sorted from blood, taken in a trial of the OX40 agonist ivuxolimab. The receptors were sampled from an adult with an advanced solid tumor such as melanoma, head and neck, liver or kidney cancer.

The chain combines TRBV6-5 with TRBJ2-7, with no clear D. From germline, CDR1 is MNHEY and CDR2 SVGAGI. CDR3 size: 13 residues. Deletions cut 1 base from V and 5 bases from J, with 9 bases between. CDR3 residues: CASSYFRPNEQYF. The CDR3 region has the DNA TGTGCCAGCAGTTACTTCCGCCCCAACGAGCAGTACTTC.

This clone has only one observation. The genes are TRBV20-1 and TRBJ2-7, with D perhaps TRBD1 (5 bases). The CDR3 has 11 amino acids. Trimming stripped 3 bases from V and 4 bases from J, with 7 bases between. Germline CDR1 DFQATT, CDR2 SNEGSKA (reference sequence). This CDR3 is CSARAGYEQYF. CDR3 nucleotide sequence: TGCAGTGCTAGGGCAGGGTACGAGCAGTACTTC.

The chain combines TRBV6-6 with TRBJ1-1; D is undetermined. V was pared by 0 bases and J by 4 bases, with 6 bases between. The germline gives CDR1 MNHNY, CDR2 SVGAGI (reference sequence). CDR3 length equals 13 residues. CDR3 sequence reads: CASSYSSLTEAFF. CDR3 bases: TGTGCCAGCAGTTACTCGTCACTCACTGAAGCTTTCTTT.

The chain recombines TRBV27 with TRBJ1-6; D is uncertain. The V end lost 3 bases, the J end lost 13 bases, and 10 bases lay between the germline ends. CDR3 size: 12 residues. Germline V lookup: CDR1 MNHEY, CDR2 SMNVEV (reference sequence). The CDR3 protein is CASSLPDRPLHF. The CDR3 DNA reads as TGTGCCAGCAGTTTGCCCGATAGGCCCCTCCACTTT.

The chain is built from TRBV5-6 and TRBJ2-7; no definite D call. The V and J ends lost 0 bases and 4 bases respectively, with 8 bases between them. This CDR3 contains 13 residues. CDR1 and CDR2 from the germline V gene are SGHDT and YYEEEE. The CDR3: CASSLGGWYEQYF. Written as DNA, the CDR3 is TGTGCCAGCAGCTTGGGGGGATGGTACGAGCAGTACTTC.

This clone counts as large. The rearrangement links TRBV4-1 to TRBJ2-1; no definite D call. Germline V gene data show CDR1 as MGHRA and CDR2 as YSYEKL. With 0 bases removed from V and 1 base from J, the gap between germline ends came to 7 bases. This CDR3 has 15 amino acids. The DNA of the CDR3 is TGCGCCAGCAGCCAAGAAGCGATTTCCTACAATGAGCAGTTCTTC. It codes for CASSQEAISYNEQFF.